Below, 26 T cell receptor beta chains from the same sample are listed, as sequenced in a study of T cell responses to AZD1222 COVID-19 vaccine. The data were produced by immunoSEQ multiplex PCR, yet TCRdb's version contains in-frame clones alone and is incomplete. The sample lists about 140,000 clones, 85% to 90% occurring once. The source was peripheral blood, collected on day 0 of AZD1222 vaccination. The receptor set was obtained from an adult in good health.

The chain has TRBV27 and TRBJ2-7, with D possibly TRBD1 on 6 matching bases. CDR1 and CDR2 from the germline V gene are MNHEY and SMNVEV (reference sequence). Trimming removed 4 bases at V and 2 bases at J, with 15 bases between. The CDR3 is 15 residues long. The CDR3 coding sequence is TGTGCCAGCAGTTCCTTAGGGGGTTCCCCCTACGAGCAGTACTTC. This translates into CASSSLGGSPYEQYF.

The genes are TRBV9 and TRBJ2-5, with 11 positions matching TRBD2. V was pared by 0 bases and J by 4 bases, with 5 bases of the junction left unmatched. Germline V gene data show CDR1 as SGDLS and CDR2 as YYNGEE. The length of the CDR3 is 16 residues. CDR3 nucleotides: TGTGCCAGCAGCGTAGGGCTAGCGGGAGGCGGAGAGACCCAGTACTTC. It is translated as CASSVGLAGGGETQYF.

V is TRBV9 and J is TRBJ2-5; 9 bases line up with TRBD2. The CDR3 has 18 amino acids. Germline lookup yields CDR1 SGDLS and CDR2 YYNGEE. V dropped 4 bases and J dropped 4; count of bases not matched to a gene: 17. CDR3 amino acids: CASSPRGEAGGAGETQYF. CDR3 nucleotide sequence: TGTGCCAGCAGCCCTCGAGGAGAGGCGGGAGGGGCTGGAGAGACCCAGTACTTC.

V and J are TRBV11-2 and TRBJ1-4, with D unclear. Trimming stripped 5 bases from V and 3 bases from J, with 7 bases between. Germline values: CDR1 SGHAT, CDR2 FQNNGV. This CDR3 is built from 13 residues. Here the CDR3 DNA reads TGTGCCAGCAGCATCGGTCCTAATGAAAAACTGTTTTTT. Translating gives CASSIGPNEKLFF.

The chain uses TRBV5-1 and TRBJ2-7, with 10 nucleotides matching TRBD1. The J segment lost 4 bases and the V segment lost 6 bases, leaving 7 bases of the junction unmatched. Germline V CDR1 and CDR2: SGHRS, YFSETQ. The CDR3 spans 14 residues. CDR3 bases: TGCGCCAGCACTGCCGGGACAGGGGAGTACGAGCAGTACTTC. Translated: CASTAGTGEYEQYF.

The CDR3 reads CASSPGPGGYTF. Here the CDR3 DNA reads TGTGCCAGCAGTCCGGGCCCTGGGGGCTACACCTTC. The V call is TRBV12-3 or TRBV12-4, the J call TRBJ1-2; D is unresolved. The CDR3 has 12 residues. Trimming removed 5 bases at V and 8 bases at J, with 12 bases between.

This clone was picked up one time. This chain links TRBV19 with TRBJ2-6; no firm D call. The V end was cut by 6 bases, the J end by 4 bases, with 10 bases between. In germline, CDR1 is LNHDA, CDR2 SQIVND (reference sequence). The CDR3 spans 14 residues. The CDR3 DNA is TGTGCCAGTAGCCCCTCCCTGGGGGCCAACGTCCTGACTTTC. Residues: CASSPSLGANVLTF.

CDR3: CASSSPGARPLLAPSTGELFF. The CDR3 DNA reads TGTGCCAGCAGCAGCCCCGGGGCGCGCCCCTTACTAGCGCCGAGCACCGGGGAGCTGTTTTTT. The V gene is TRBV7-8, the J gene TRBJ2-2; TRBD2 agrees at 7 bases. The CDR3 covers 21 residues. The V segment lost 5 bases and the J segment 4 bases; nucleotides outside the gene matches: 25. Germline V gene lookup returns CDR1 SGHVS and CDR2 FQNEAQ.

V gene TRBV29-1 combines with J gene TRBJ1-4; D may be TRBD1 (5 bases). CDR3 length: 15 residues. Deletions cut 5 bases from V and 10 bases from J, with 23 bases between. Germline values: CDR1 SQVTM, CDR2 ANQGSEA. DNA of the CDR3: TGCAGCGTTATGGACAATTTCGGAAGTCGCGGAAAACTGTTTTTT. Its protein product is CSVMDNFGSRGKLFF.

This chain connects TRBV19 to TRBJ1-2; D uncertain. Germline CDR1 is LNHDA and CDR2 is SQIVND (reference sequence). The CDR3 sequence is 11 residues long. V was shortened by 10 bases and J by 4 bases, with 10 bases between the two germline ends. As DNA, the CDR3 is TGTGCCAAAGGGAGTTCCTATGGCTACACCTTC. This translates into CAKGSSYGYTF.

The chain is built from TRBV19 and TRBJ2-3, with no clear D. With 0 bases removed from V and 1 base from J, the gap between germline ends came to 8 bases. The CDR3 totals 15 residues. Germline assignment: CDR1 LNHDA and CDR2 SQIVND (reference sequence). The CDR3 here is CASSIDGARTDTQYF. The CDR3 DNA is TGTGCCAGTAGTATAGATGGAGCCCGCACAGATACGCAGTATTTT.

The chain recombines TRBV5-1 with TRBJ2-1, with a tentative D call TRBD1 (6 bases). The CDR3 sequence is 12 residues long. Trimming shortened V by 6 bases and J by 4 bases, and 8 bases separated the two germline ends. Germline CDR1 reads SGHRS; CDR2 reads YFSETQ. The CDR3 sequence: CASKGVYNEQFF. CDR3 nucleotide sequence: TGCGCCAGCAAGGGGGTTTACAATGAGCAGTTCTTC.

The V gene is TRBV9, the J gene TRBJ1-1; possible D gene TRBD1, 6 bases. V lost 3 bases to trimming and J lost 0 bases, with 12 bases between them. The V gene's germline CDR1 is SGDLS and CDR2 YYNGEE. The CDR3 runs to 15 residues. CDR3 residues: CASSGTRGMNTEAFF. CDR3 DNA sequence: TGTGCCAGCAGCGGAACCAGGGGTATGAACACTGAAGCTTTCTTT.

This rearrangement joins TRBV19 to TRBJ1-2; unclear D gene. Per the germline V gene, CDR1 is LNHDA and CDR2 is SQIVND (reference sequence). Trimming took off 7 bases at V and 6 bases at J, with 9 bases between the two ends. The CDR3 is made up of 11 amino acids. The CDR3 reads CASTAGDGYTF. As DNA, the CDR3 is TGTGCCAGTACGGCAGGAGATGGCTACACCTTC.

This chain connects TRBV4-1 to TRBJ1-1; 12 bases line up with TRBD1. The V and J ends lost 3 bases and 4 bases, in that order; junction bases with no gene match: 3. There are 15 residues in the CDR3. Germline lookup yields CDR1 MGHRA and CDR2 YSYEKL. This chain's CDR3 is CASSQGQGARTEAFF. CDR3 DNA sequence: TGCGCCAGCAGCCAGGGACAGGGGGCGCGCACTGAAGCTTTCTTT.

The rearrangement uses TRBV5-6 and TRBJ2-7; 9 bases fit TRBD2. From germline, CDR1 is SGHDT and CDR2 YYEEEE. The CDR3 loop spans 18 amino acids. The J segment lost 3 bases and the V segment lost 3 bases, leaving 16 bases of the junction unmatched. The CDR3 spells CASSSEVLAGERIYEQYF. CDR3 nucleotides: TGTGCCAGCAGCTCCGAGGTACTAGCGGGTGAAAGGATCTACGAGCAGTACTTC.

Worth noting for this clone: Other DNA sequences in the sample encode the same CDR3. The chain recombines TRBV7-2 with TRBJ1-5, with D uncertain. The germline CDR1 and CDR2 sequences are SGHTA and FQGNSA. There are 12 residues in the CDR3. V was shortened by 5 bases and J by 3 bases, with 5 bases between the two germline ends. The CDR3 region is CASSLNNQPQHF. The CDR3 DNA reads TGTGCCAGCAGCCTTAACAATCAGCCCCAGCATTTT. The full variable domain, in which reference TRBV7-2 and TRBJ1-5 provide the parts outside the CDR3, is GAGVSQSPSNKVTEKGKDVELRCDPISGHTALYWYRQSLGQGLEFLIYFQGNSAPDKSGLPSDRFSAERTGGSVSTLTIQRTQQEDSAVYLCASSLNNQPQHFGDGTRLSIL.

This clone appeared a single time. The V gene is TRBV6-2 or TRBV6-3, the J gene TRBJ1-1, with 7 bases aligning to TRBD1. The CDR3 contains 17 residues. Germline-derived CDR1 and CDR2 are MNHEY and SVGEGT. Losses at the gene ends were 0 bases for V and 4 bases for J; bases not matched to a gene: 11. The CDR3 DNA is TGTGCCAGCAGTTACTCAGCACAGGGGAGCTTCGGCACTGAAGCTTTCTTT. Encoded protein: CASSYSAQGSFGTEAFF.

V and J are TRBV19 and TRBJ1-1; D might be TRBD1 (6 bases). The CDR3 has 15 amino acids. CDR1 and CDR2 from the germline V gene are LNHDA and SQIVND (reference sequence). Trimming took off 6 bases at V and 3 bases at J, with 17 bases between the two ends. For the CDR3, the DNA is TGTGCCAGTAGCCTCCTAGGGGGGCTGTACACTGAAGCTTTCTTT. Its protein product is CASSLLGGLYTEAFF.

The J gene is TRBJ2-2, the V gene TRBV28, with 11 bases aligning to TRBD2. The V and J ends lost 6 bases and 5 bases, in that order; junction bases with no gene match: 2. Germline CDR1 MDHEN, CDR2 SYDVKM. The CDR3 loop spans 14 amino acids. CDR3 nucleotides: TGTGCCAGCAGGACTAGCGGGATGACCGGGGAGCTGTTTTTT. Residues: CASRTSGMTGELFF. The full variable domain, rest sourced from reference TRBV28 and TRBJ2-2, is DVKVTQSSRYLVKRTGEKVFLECVQDMDHENMFWYRQDPGLGLRLIYFSYDVKMKEKGDIPEGYSVSREKKERFSLILESASTNQTSMYLCASRTSGMTGELFFGEGSRLTVL.

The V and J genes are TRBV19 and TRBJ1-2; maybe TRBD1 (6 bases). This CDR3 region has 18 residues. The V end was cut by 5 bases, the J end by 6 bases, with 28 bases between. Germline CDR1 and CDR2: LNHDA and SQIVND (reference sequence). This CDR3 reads CASSLLPGAQAGANGYTF. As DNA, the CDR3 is TGTGCCAGTAGTTTACTACCCGGGGCCCAAGCGGGGGCCAATGGCTACACCTTC.

CDR3 nucleotide sequence: TGTGCCAACCCGGCCGGTAATCACCCGAACACTGAAGCTTTCTTT. It translates to CANPAGNHPNTEAFF. V gene TRBV6-4 combines with J gene TRBJ1-1; D uncertain. The CDR3 is 15 residues long. Deletions cut 10 bases from V and 1 base from J, with 19 bases between. Germline CDR1 MRHNA, CDR2 SNTAGT.

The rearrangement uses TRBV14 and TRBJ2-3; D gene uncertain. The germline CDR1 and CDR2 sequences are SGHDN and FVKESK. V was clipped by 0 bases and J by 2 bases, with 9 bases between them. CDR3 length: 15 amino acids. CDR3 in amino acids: CASSQDGQYTDTQYF. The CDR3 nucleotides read TGTGCCAGCAGCCAAGATGGCCAGTACACAGATACGCAGTATTTT.

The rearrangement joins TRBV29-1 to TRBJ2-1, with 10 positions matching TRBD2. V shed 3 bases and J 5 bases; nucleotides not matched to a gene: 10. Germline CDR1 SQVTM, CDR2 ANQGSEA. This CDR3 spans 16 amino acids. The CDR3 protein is CSVDPASGSIHNEQFF. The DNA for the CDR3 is TGCAGCGTTGATCCGGCTAGCGGGAGTATTCACAATGAGCAGTTCTTC.

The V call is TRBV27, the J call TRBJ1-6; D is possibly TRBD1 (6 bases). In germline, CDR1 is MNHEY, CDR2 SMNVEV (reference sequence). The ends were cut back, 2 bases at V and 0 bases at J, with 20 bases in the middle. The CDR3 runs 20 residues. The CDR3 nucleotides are TGTGCCAGCAGTTTAGAGAGGGGGACGGCGATTAGCTCCTATAATTCACCCCTCCACTTT. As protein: CASSLERGTAISSYNSPLHF.

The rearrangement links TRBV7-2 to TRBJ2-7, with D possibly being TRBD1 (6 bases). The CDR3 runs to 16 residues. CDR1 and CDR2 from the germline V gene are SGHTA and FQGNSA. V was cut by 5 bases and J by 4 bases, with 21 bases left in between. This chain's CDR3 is CASSPPGQGRVYEQYF. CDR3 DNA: TGTGCCAGCAGCCCGCCGGGGCAGGGGCGGGTGTACGAGCAGTACTTC. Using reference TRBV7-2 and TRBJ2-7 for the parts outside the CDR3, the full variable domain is GAGVSQSPSNKVTEKGKDVELRCDPISGHTALYWYRQSLGQGLEFLIYFQGNSAPDKSGLPSDRFSAERTGGSVSTLTIQRTQQEDSAVYLCASSPPGQGRVYEQYFGPGTRLTVT.